This T cell receptor (beta chain) was captured in a study of cytomegalovirus exposure and HLA in healthy donors. Germline assignment: CDR1 SQVTM and CDR2 ANQGSEA. This CDR3 spans 12 amino acids. Trimming took off 1 base at V and 5 bases at J, with 9 bases between the two ends. Primers: 60 Vbeta forward and 13 Jbeta reverse. Method: immunoSEQ multiplex PCR; TCRdb's copy keeps in-frame clones and lacks some. This table has more than 85,000 clones, about 80% appearing once. This sequence was found in a middle-aged man in good health and CMV-seronegative. The chain recombines TRBV29-1 with TRBJ2-7, with D possibly TRBD2 on 6 matching bases. The sample taken for sequencing was PBMCs. The chain's CDR3 is CSVEAGGNEQYF. CDR3 coding DNA: TGCAGCGTTGAAGCCGGGGGTAACGAGCAGTACTTC.